A selection of T cell receptor beta chains follows, all from one sample in a study of cytomegalovirus exposure and HLA in healthy donors. Clones were read by immunoSEQ multiplex PCR, and TCRdb kept only the in-frame ones, dropping some. Here the sample spans approximately 130,000 clones, about 9.4% being singletons. The sequenced sample consisted of PBMCs. These TCRs come from a woman aged 40 to 50 in good health and CMV-seropositive. Both conserved end residues are part of each CDR3. The D gene is left open where the match is weak. Expanded clones get a size class; other rows say once, few or many, or leave the size out.

-	TRBJ1-1	TRBV5-1	-	TGCGCCAGCATCTCGGGGCGGGGGAACACTGAAGCTTTCTTT	CASISGRGNTEAFF
few	TRBJ2-3	TRBV18	-	TGTGCCAGCTCACCGCGAGCGTCCACAGATACGCAGTATTTT	CASSPRASTDTQYF
-	TRBJ2-7	TRBV29-1	-	TGCAGCGTTCAAAAGACAGGTAACAGCCACGAGCAGTACTTC	CSVQKTGNSHEQYF
-	TRBJ2-1	TRBV15	-	TGTGCCACGCAAACCGACCCAGGTTTTTACAATGAGCAGTTCTTC	CATQTDPGFYNEQFF
few	TRBJ1-1	TRBV27	TRBD1	TGTGCCAGCTACCCACAGGGGTTGTACACTGAAGCTTTCTTT	CASYPQGLYTEAFF
few	TRBJ1-5	TRBV5-1	-	TGCGCCAGCAGCTTGGGACAGAGCAATCAGCCCCAGCATTTT	CASSLGQSNQPQHF
-	TRBJ2-7	TRBV28	TRBD1	TGTGCCAGCAGTTTATCCTCGCTTGGGGACAGGGGGCACGAGCAGTACTTC	CASSLSSLGDRGHEQYF
-	TRBJ1-1	TRBV7-3	-	TGTGCCAGCAGCTTAGACAGTCAGAACACTGAAGCTTTCTTT	CASSLDSQNTEAFF
few	TRBJ1-5	TRBV4-1	-	TGCGCCAGCAGCCAAGGGGGAGGGAGTGGTCAGCCCCAGCATTTT	CASSQGGGSGQPQHF
-	TRBJ1-1	TRBV7-9	-	TGTGCCAGCCGCCAGGGACGGGGGACTGAAGCTTTCTTT	CASRQGRGTEAFF
-	TRBJ2-1	TRBV5-1	TRBD1	TGCGCCAGCACCTCCGGGCAGGGGGCCCATGAGCAGTTCTTC	CASTSGQGAHEQFF
few	TRBJ2-3	TRBV14	-	TGTGCCAGCAGCCAAGTTGCGGGCCCCGGTACGCAGTATTTT	CASSQVAGPGTQYF
few	TRBJ1-2	TRBV11-2	-	TGTGCCAGCAGCCCGACCGGGGGTGGCTACACCTTC	CASSPTGGGYTF
-	TRBJ1-3	TRBV6-1	TRBD1	TGTGCCAGCAGAGACAGGGGGATCTTCAACACCATATATTTT	CASRDRGIFNTIYF
few	TRBJ1-2	TRBV5-1	TRBD1	TGCGCCAGCAGCTTGGTTGGACAGGGCGAATTCTCCTATGGCTACACCTTC	CASSLVGQGEFSYGYTF
-	TRBJ1-6	TRBV14	-	TGTGCCAGCAGCCAAGATCTTTCGGACAGACTCCACTTT	CASSQDLSDRLHF
-	TRBJ2-1	TRBV6-6	-	TGTGCCAGCAGTTACTCGACGGGCTACAATGAGCAGTTCTTC	CASSYSTGYNEQFF
-	TRBJ1-2	TRBV5-6	TRBD1	TGTGCCAGCAGCCCATCCCCAACAGGGGGCGCGTCTGGCTACACCTTC	CASSPSPTGGASGYTF
-	TRBJ2-2	TRBV14	-	TGTGCCAGCAGCCTGATCAGACAGAACACCGGGGAGCTGTTTTTT	CASSLIRQNTGELFF
-	TRBJ1-2	TRBV11-2	TRBD1	TGTGCCAGCAGCTCCTCGGGACAGGGCTATGGCTACACCTTC	CASSSSGQGYGYTF
-	TRBJ1-5	TRBV19	-	TGTGCCAGTAGCGAGGGAATTGGCAATCAGCCCCAGCATTTT	CASSEGIGNQPQHF
few	TRBJ1-5	TRBV7-2	-	TGTGCCAGCAGCTCTCCTCGGGGGACGGGGATTGACAATCAGCCCCAGCATTTT	CASSSPRGTGIDNQPQHF
few	TRBJ2-5	TRBV19	-	TGTGCCAGTAGTATAGCGGGGTCAGAGACCCAGTACTTC	CASSIAGSETQYF
few	TRBJ1-3	TRBV13	TRBD1	TGTGCCAGCAGTCTGACAGGGGGAGGAAACACCATATATTTT	CASSLTGGGNTIYF
-	TRBJ2-7	TRBV30	-	TGTGCCTGGAGCCCTGGTTTAGTGCAGTACTTC	CAWSPGLVQYF
-	TRBJ1-1	TRBV9	-	TGTGCCAGCAGCGCCCGACAGAAAAACACTGAAGCTTTCTTT	CASSARQKNTEAFF
few	TRBJ2-3	TRBV7-9	TRBD2	TGTGCCAGCAGCTTATGGGGGGGAGGAGCCAGGGCCACAGATACGCAGTATTTT	CASSLWGGGARATDTQYF
-	TRBJ2-7	TRBV30	-	TGTTGTGGTTCAAGGGGGAACTCCTACGAGCAGTACTTC	CCGSRGNSYEQYF
-	TRBJ2-7	TRBV28	-	TGTGCCAGCTCCGAAAGCCCCTACGAGCAGTACTTC	CASSESPYEQYF
few	TRBJ1-1	TRBV6-4	TRBD1	TGTGCCAGCAGTGAGACAGGGGGCTCTGAAGCTTTCTTT	CASSETGGSEAFF
few	TRBJ1-2	TRBV11-2	-	TGTGCCAGCAGCTTGCAGGGCGATAACTATGGCTACACCTTC	CASSLQGDNYGYTF
-	TRBJ2-5	TRBV4-1	-	TGCGCCAGCAGCCTCGGGGGATCACAAGAGACCCAGTACTTC	CASSLGGSQETQYF
few	TRBJ1-6	TRBV7-9	TRBD1	TGTGCCAGCAGCTTAGCTATGACAGGGCATGCACCCCTCCACTTT	CASSLAMTGHAPLHF
few	TRBJ1-2	TRBV5-1	TRBD1	TGCGCCAGCAGCTTGCGGGGTCAGGGGGCCGGCTACACCTTC	CASSLRGQGAGYTF
-	TRBJ1-2	TRBV27	TRBD1	TGTGCCAGCAGTTCGGGACAGACTTTTTATGGCTACACCTTC	CASSSGQTFYGYTF
few	TRBJ1-1	TRBV5-1	-	TGCGCCAGCAGCTTGGCCATGCAGGGGAACACTGAAGCTTTCTTT	CASSLAMQGNTEAFF
few	TRBJ1-2	TRBV18	TRBD1	TGTGCCAGCTCGATAGGACAGGCCGGTAACTATGGCTACACCTTC	CASSIGQAGNYGYTF
few	TRBJ2-5	TRBV5-4	-	TGTGCCAGCAGCTTTCTGAAACAGCAAGAGACCCAGTACTTC	CASSFLKQQETQYF
-	TRBJ1-2	TRBV27	-	TGTGCCAGCAGCCCTCTCGGGTCAGACTATGGCTACACCTTC	CASSPLGSDYGYTF
-	TRBJ2-5	TRBV27	-	TGTGCCAGCAGTTTCCTGGGACTCCAAGAGACCCAGTACTTC	CASSFLGLQETQYF
few	TRBJ2-5	TRBV7-2	-	TGTGCCAGCAGCTTAGTCCTGCAAGAGACCCAGTACTTC	CASSLVLQETQYF